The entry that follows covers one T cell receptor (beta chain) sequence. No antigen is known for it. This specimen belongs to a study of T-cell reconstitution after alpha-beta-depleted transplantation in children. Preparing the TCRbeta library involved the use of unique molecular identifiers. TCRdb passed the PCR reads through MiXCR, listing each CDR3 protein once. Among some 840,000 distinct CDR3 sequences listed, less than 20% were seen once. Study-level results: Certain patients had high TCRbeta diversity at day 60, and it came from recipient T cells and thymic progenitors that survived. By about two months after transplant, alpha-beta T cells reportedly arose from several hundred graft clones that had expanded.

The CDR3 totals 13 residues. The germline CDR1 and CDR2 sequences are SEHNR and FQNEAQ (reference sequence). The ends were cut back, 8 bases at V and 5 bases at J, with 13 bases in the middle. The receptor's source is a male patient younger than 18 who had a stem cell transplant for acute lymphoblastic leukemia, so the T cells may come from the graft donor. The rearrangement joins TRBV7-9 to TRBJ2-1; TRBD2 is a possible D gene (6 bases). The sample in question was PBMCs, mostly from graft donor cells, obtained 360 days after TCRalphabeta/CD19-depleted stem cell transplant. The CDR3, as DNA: TGTGCCAGCTGGTCTAGCGTCGACAATGAGCAGTTCTTC. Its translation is CASWSSVDNEQFF.